A selection of T cell receptor beta chains follows, all from one sample in a study of cytomegalovirus exposure and HLA in healthy donors. Generated by immunoSEQ multiplex PCR, the TCRdb table keeps only in-frame clones and is missing some. This table holds roughly 220,000 clones, 70% found once. The sample was PBMCs. These TCRs come from a man aged 35 to 55 in good health and CMV-seropositive. The CDR3 runs from the conserved cysteine through the conserved F or W. The order of the fields is J gene, V gene, clone size, D gene, CDR3 protein, CDR3 DNA. A D gene is named only where the DNA matches it firmly. Clone size is not always given. Where it is, it says once, few, many or a class for expanded clones.

TRBJ2-7	TRBV4-2	.	TRBD1	CASSQNHAGTASYEQYF	TGTGCCAGCAGCCAGAACCACGCCGGGACAGCCTCCTACGAGCAGTACTTC
TRBJ2-3	TRBV7-2	.	TRBD2	CASSLSAGERSTDTQYF	TGTGCCAGCAGCTTAAGTGCGGGGGAGCGAAGCACAGATACGCAGTATTTT
TRBJ2-1	TRBV28	.	.	CASSLKRGSYNEQFF	TGTGCCAGCAGTTTAAAGAGGGGGTCCTACAATGAGCAGTTCTTC
TRBJ1-1	TRBV5-1	.	.	CASSLVAGVMNTEAFF	TGCGCCAGCAGCTTGGTAGCGGGGGTGATGAACACTGAAGCTTTCTTT
TRBJ2-1	TRBV2	.	.	CASSEGQRSYNEQFF	TGTGCCAGCAGTGAAGGGCAGCGGAGCTACAATGAGCAGTTCTTC
TRBJ2-7	TRBV5-8	few	TRBD1	CASSLGQGVSYEQYF	TGTGCCAGCAGCTTGGGACAGGGGGTCTCCTACGAGCAGTACTTC
TRBJ1-6	TRBV19	.	.	CASSIIGTGDSPLHF	TGTGCCAGTAGTATTATTGGGACGGGGGATTCACCCCTCCACTTT
TRBJ1-1	TRBV28	.	TRBD1	CASSPPKTGDIEAFF	TGTGCCAGCAGTCCGCCGAAGACAGGGGATATTGAAGCTTTCTTT
TRBJ2-7	TRBV11-3	.	TRBD1	CASSLMGTEEYEQYF	TGTGCCAGCAGCTTAATGGGGACAGAGGAGTACGAGCAGTACTTC
TRBJ2-7	TRBV13	.	.	CASSLDRAYEQYF	TGTGCCAGCAGCTTAGACAGGGCCTACGAGCAGTACTTC
TRBJ2-1	TRBV7-8	few	.	CASSLETGQQFF	TGTGCCAGCAGCTTAGAAACAGGGCAGCAGTTCTTC
TRBJ1-3	TRBV9	.	.	CASSVGDFLSGNTIYF	TGTGCCAGCAGCGTAGGAGACTTTCTCTCTGGAAACACCATATATTTT
TRBJ2-3	TRBV6-4	.	TRBD2	CASSETGTSGPDTQYF	TGTGCCAGCAGTGAAACCGGGACTAGCGGGCCAGATACGCAGTATTTT
TRBJ2-3	TRBV6-1	few	TRBD1	CASTPRDRGGTQYF	TGTGCCAGCACTCCCAGGGACAGGGGTGGTACGCAGTATTTT
TRBJ2-1	TRBV20-1	.	.	CSAGFGAIMIF	TGCAGTGCTGGGTTTGGGGCCATAATGATCTTC
TRBJ1-3	TRBV7-9	.	.	CASSFYGGRGRNTIYF	TGTGCCAGCAGCTTCTATGGGGGGAGAGGTCGAAACACCATATATTTT
TRBJ2-1	TRBV7-9	.	.	CASRGGTGGSNEHFF	TGTGCCAGCAGGGGAGGGACAGGTGGGAGCAATGAGCATTTCTTC
TRBJ1-2	TRBV5-1	few	.	CASSITGLGYGYTF	TGCGCCAGCAGCATTACAGGGTTGGGCTATGGCTACACCTTC
TRBJ2-7	TRBV19	.	.	CASRRSMSSYEQYF	TGTGCCAGTAGGCGGTCCATGAGCTCCTACGAGCAGTACTTC
TRBJ1-5	TRBV19	.	TRBD1	CASSIGDRGVNQPQHF	TGTGCCAGTAGTATAGGGGACAGGGGTGTCAATCAGCCCCAGCATTTT
TRBJ2-3	TRBV6-1	.	TRBD2	CASSELTSGSGDTQYF	TGTGCCAGCAGTGAACTCACTAGCGGTTCGGGGGATACGCAGTATTTT
TRBJ1-1	TRBV7-5	.	.	CARSLVAVNTEAFF	TGTGCCAGAAGCTTAGTTGCGGTGAACACTGAAGCTTTCTTT
TRBJ2-2	TRBV10-3	.	TRBD2	CAISERRLAGAGTGELFF	TGTGCCATCAGCGAAAGGCGGCTAGCGGGGGCTGGGACCGGGGAGCTGTTTTTT
TRBJ2-5	TRBV7-3	.	TRBD1	CASSPFGTGGGEEQYF	TGTGCCAGCAGCCCATTCGGGACAGGGGGAGGAGAAGAGCAGTACTTC
TRBJ1-1	TRBV19	once	TRBD1	CASSIVGTDNTEAFF	TGTGCCAGTAGTATAGTCGGGACAGATAACACTGAAGCTTTCTTT
TRBJ2-4	TRBV5-6	.	.	CASSLGAESQIAKNIQYF	TGTGCCAGCAGCTTGGGGGCAGAATCCCAAATAGCCAAAAACATTCAGTACTTC
TRBJ1-1	TRBV6-1	.	.	CASSEGRGRNTEAFF	TGTGCCAGCAGTGAAGGTCGAGGGAGGAACACTGAAGCTTTCTTT
TRBJ2-2	TRBV19	.	.	CASSTSGLPGELFF	TGTGCCAGTAGTACCTCAGGCCTCCCCGGGGAGCTGTTTTTT
TRBJ1-6	TRBV2	.	TRBD1	CASSGGQGLGSPLHF	TGTGCCAGCAGTGGGGGACAGGGGTTGGGATCACCCCTCCACTTT
TRBJ2-1	TRBV6-6	.	.	CASSPSGDEQFF	TGTGCCAGCAGTCCGTCGGGAGATGAGCAGTTCTTC
TRBJ1-2	TRBV25-1	.	.	CASSVGGGGLNYGYTF	TGTGCCAGCAGTGTAGGGGGGGGCGGACTGAACTATGGCTACACCTTC
TRBJ1-1	TRBV18	.	.	CASSPPFLNTEAFF	TGTGCCAGCTCACCACCCTTCTTGAACACTGAAGCTTTCTTT
TRBJ2-5	TRBV28	.	TRBD2	CASSFPGLAGGPGRETQYF	TGTGCCAGCAGTTTCCCGGGACTAGCGGGGGGGCCAGGAAGGGAGACCCAGTACTTC
TRBJ1-1	TRBV4-3	.	.	CASGPGLNTEAFF	TGCGCCAGCGGCCCAGGGCTGAACACTGAAGCTTTCTTT
TRBJ1-1	TRBV13	few	.	CASSLEGGTEAFF	TGTGCCAGCAGCTTAGAAGGGGGTACTGAAGCTTTCTTT
TRBJ1-2	TRBV7-2	.	.	CASSLALSGLGYTF	TGTGCCAGCAGCTTAGCGCTTTCAGGGCTGGGCTACACCTTC
TRBJ2-1	TRBV7-3	.	.	CASSLQYGGSYNEQFF	TGTGCCAGCAGCTTACAGTACGGGGGCTCCTACAATGAGCAGTTCTTC
TRBJ2-7	TRBV13	.	TRBD1	CASSQRTGEVQYF	TGTGCCAGCAGCCAGAGGACAGGGGAGGTGCAGTACTTC
TRBJ2-7	TRBV27	medium-sized	TRBD1	CASTPGRDRGQTYEQYF	TGTGCCAGCACCCCCGGGAGGGACAGGGGACAAACCTACGAGCAGTACTTC
TRBJ2-2	TRBV19	.	TRBD1	CASSSRDSNTGELFF	TGTGCCAGTAGTAGCCGGGACAGTAACACCGGGGAGCTGTTTTTT